Listed below are T cell receptor beta chains from one sample, sequenced in a study of blood T cell repertoires in COVID-19. Generated by immunoSEQ multiplex PCR, the TCRdb table keeps only in-frame clones and is missing some. Counted here are fewer than 250,000 clones, approximately 89% occurring once; the ten biggest clones make up about 3.5%. Specimen: PBMCs or T cells enriched from blood (not recorded which). Source of these receptors: a woman in her twenties or thirties who had been exposed to COVID-19. Each CDR3 is given with its conserved first and last residue. The D gene is left open where the match is weak. Rows give clone size only sometimes, using once, few, many, or a class for an expanded clone.

TRBD1 | TRBJ1-1 | TRBV23-1 | . | TGCGCCAGCAGTCAAACCAGGGGGACTAACACTGAAGCTTTCTTT | CASSQTRGTNTEAFF
. | TRBJ2-7 | TRBV3-1/TRBV3-2 | once | TGTGCCAGCAGCCCCCCGGGACTCCCTATCTCCTACGAGCAGTACTTC | CASSPPGLPISYEQYF
. | TRBJ1-6 | TRBV30 | . | TGTGCCTGGAGTGCGGCGGACAGCTCCTATAATTCACCCCTCCACTTT | CAWSAADSSYNSPLHF
. | TRBJ1-1 | TRBV5-1 | . | TGCGCCAGCAGCTTGAGTCTGTCAAGGGGTACTGAAGCTTTCTTT | CASSLSLSRGTEAFF
. | TRBJ2-3 | TRBV12-3/TRBV12-4 | . | TGTGCCAGCAGTTTTATAGATACGCAGTATTTT | CASSFIDTQYF
TRBD2 | TRBJ2-7 | TRBV7-9 | . | TGTGCCAGCAGCGTGACTAGCGGGAGTCGAGGCGAGCAGTACTTC | CASSVTSGSRGEQYF
. | TRBJ1-5 | TRBV19 | . | TGTGCCAGTAGTATCTATAAGGAGGGCAATCAGCCCCAGCATTTT | CASSIYKEGNQPQHF
TRBD1 | TRBJ1-1 | TRBV5-5 | . | TGTGCCAGCAGCGGGATACCGGGACAGGGGGTTGGTGAAGCTTTCTTT | CASSGIPGQGVGEAFF
TRBD2 | TRBJ2-5 | TRBV15 | . | TGTGCCACCAGGGGACTAGGGGAGACCCAGTACTTC | CATRGLGETQYF
. | TRBJ2-7 | TRBV7-2 | . | TGTGCCAGCAGCCTTAGCAGAGGGAGCTCCTACGAGCAGTACTTC | CASSLSRGSSYEQYF
TRBD1 | TRBJ2-7 | TRBV28 | . | TGTGCCAGCAGTTTAGAAGGGGGCAAGTACGAGCAGTACTTC | CASSLEGGKYEQYF
. | TRBJ1-5 | TRBV7-2 | . | TGTGCCAGCAGCTATGACTTAAATCAGCCCCAGCATTTT | CASSYDLNQPQHF
TRBD2 | TRBJ2-3 | TRBV7-9 | . | TGTGCCAGCAGCTTACTAACGGCTAGCGGAAGCACAGATACGCAGTATTTT | CASSLLTASGSTDTQYF
. | TRBJ2-2 | TRBV9 | . | TGTGCCAGCAGCGTGAACAGCTGGGAGCTGTTTTTT | CASSVNSWELFF
. | TRBJ1-2 | TRBV4-2 | . | TGTGCCAGCAGCCAACGGTCGGGAACGTATGGCTACACCTTC | CASSQRSGTYGYTF
TRBD2 | TRBJ2-2 | TRBV4-1 | . | TGCGCCAGCAGCCAAGAAGTGCTAGCGGGGGCTGCTACCGGGGAGCTGTTTTTT | CASSQEVLAGAATGELFF
. | TRBJ1-1 | TRBV5-1 | . | TGCGCCAGCGCAATCAGGGGCGATCTGAACACTGAAGCTTTCTTT | CASAIRGDLNTEAFF
. | TRBJ2-2 | TRBV10-3 | . | TGTGCCATCAGAAATGTAGACAGGGGAGGGACCACCGGGGAGCTGTTTTTT | CAIRNVDRGGTTGELFF
TRBD1 | TRBJ2-5 | TRBV5-4 | . | TGTGCCAGCAGCTACTCCTTACAGGGGGCGTTGGAGACCCAGTACTTC | CASSYSLQGALETQYF
. | TRBJ2-3 | TRBV29-1 | . | TGCAGCATCCAAGGGGGGAGGGCCACAGATACGCAGTATTTT | CSIQGGRATDTQYF
. | TRBJ1-2 | TRBV3-1/TRBV3-2 | few | TGTGCCAGCAGCCAGGAGGGGTTTGGCTACACCTTC | CASSQEGFGYTF
TRBD1 | TRBJ2-5 | TRBV6-1 | many | TGTGCCAGCAGTGAGACTACAGGGGCCTCGTCCCAGTACTTC | CASSETTGASSQYF
. | TRBJ1-5 | TRBV30 | . | TGTGCCTGGAGTGGTGTGAGTAGCAATCAGCCCCAGCATTTT | CAWSGVSSNQPQHF
. | TRBJ1-2 | TRBV14 | . | TGTGCCAGCAGCCCGCTACGGGGGGTAGGCGGCTACACCTTC | CASSPLRGVGGYTF
TRBD2 | TRBJ2-1 | TRBV27 | . | TGTGCCAGCAGTTTATACGGACTAGCGGGGTGGCAGTTCTTC | CASSLYGLAGWQFF
TRBD2 | TRBJ2-2 | TRBV9 | . | TGTGCCAGCAGCGTGAATCGGCTAGCGGAGAACACCGGGGAGCTGTTTTTT | CASSVNRLAENTGELFF
TRBD2 | TRBJ2-7 | TRBV9 | . | TGTGCCAGCAGTTGGGAGGGCTCCCTCTGTACATACGAGCAGTACTTC | CASSWEGSLCTYEQYF
. | TRBJ1-2 | TRBV11-2 | . | TGTGCCAGCAGCTTAGGGCAGGCTAACTATGGCTACACCTTC | CASSLGQANYGYTF
TRBD1 | TRBJ2-5 | TRBV5-8 | . | TGTGCCAGCAGCCGGAGAGGGGGCGCGGTTGAGACCCAGTACTTC | CASSRRGGAVETQYF
TRBD2 | TRBJ2-3 | TRBV18 | . | TGTGCCAGCTCACCCGCTGGGACTAGCGGGATTCGGCGGTATTTT | CASSPAGTSGIRRYF
. | TRBJ2-1 | TRBV5-1 | . | TGCGCCAGCAGCTTGGGGATGACTAGTTCGATGGGGCAGTTCTTC | CASSLGMTSSMGQFF
. | TRBJ2-5 | TRBV4-2 | . | TGTGCCAGCAGCCAAGGGGACAACCAAGAGACCCAGTACTTC | CASSQGDNQETQYF
TRBD1 | TRBJ1-4 | TRBV18 | . | TGTGCCAGCTCAGCCGACAGGGGATCGGAGGAAAAACTGTTTTTT | CASSADRGSEEKLFF
. | TRBJ2-1 | TRBV7-9 | . | TGTGCCAGCAGTAATGGACTACTGCTCAATGAGCAGTTCTTC | CASSNGLLLNEQFF
. | TRBJ1-3 | TRBV27 | . | TGTGCCAGCAGTTCTCCCAGACATGGAAACACCATATATTTT | CASSSPRHGNTIYF
. | TRBJ2-3 | TRBV4-1 | once | TGCGCCAGCAGCCAAGATGGCGTTGGCGGGGTGGCAGATACGCAGTATTTT | CASSQDGVGGVADTQYF
TRBD1 | TRBJ2-4 | TRBV7-9 | . | TGTGCCAGCAGCGCGGACAGGGAGATTACCAAAAACATTCAGTACTTC | CASSADREITKNIQYF
. | TRBJ2-7 | TRBV10-3 | once | TGTGCCATCAGTGACGTTGCTAGCGACGAGCAGTACTTC | CAISDVASDEQYF
. | TRBJ2-5 | TRBV12-3/TRBV12-4 | . | TGTGCCAGCAGTTTAACTTTGAGGGAGACCCAGTACTTC | CASSLTLRETQYF
. | TRBJ1-1 | TRBV4-1 | . | TGCGCCAGCAGCCGGGGCCCAAACACTGAAGCTTTCTTT | CASSRGPNTEAFF
TRBD1 | TRBJ1-2 | TRBV7-2 | . | TGTGCCAGCAGCTTAGTCCCCAGGGGGGCTTCTAACTATGGCTACACCTTC | CASSLVPRGASNYGYTF